This TCR beta chain stems from a study of blood T cell repertoires in COVID-19. As processed by the authors: Reference gene primer amplification yielded estimated nucleated cell counts. The method was immunoSEQ multiplex PCR; TCRdb's version includes in-frame clones alone and lacks a portion of them. V and J calls and clone size are as listed in that table; D and trimming were resolved from the DNA. The sample contains roughly 230,000 clones, around 87% of which appear only once. Seattle patients were enrolled during active infection and followed longitudinally. The TCR originated in a woman in her sixties with COVID-19, enrolled during active disease. Sequenced input: peripheral blood.

The CDR3, as DNA: TGTGCCAGCAGGGGGACAGGGGTTGGGTCACCCCTCCACTTT. Amino acid sequence: CASRGTGVGSPLHF. V and J are TRBV3-1 (or the pseudogene TRBV3-2) and TRBJ1-6; 10 bases line up with TRBD1. Germline lookup yields CDR1 LGHDT and CDR2 YNNKEL (reference sequence). The CDR3 spans 14 residues. J lost 10 bases, V lost 6 bases, and 6 bases had no gene match.